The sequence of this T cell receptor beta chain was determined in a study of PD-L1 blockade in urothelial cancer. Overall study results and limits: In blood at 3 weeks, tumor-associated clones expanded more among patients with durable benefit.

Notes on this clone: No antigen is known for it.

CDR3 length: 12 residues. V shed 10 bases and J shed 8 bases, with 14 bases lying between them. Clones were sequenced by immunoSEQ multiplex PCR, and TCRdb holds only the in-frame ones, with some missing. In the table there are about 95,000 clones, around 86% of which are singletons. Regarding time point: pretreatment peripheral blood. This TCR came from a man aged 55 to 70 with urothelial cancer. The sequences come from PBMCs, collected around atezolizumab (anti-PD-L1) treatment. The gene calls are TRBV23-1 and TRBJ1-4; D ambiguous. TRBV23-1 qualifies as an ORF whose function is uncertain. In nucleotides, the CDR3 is TGCGCCATGGATACTTCGGAGGAAAAACTGTTTTTT. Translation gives CAMDTSEEKLFF.